The 22 T cell receptor beta chains listed next were all sequenced from one sample in a study of T-cell memory formation after mild COVID-19. A single record per CDR3 protein comes from TCRdb applying MiXCR to the 5' RACE reads. This sample yields fewer than 350,000 distinct CDR3 sequences, of which roughly an eighth are seen a single time; around 23% belongs to the top ten. The sample consisted of PBMCs or a T cell subset sorted from them (not recorded which). The receptors shown here come from a young man who had mild COVID-19 (a few samples of this study predate the infection). Cell type and time point are not known.

This clonotype has ten or more counts. The V and J genes are TRBV7-2 and TRBJ2-5; weak D call: TRBD2 (5 bases). V shed 3 bases and J shed 4 bases, with 9 bases lying between them. The germline CDR1 and CDR2 sequences are SGHTA and FQGNSA. The length of the CDR3 is 13 residues. The CDR3 loop is CASSLRAPETQYF. CDR3 DNA: TGTGCCAGCAGCTTGAGGGCCCCAGAGACCCAGTACTTC. Filled out from reference TRBV7-2 and TRBJ2-5, the complete variable domain reads GAGVSQSPSNKVTEKGKDVELRCDPISGHTALYWYRQSLGQGLEFLIYFQGNSAPDKSGLPSDRFSAERTGGSVSTLTIQRTQQEDSAVYLCASSLRAPETQYFGPGTRLLVL.

The CDR3 DNA reads TGTGCCAGCAGCTTAGGGTCTATGGAAGCTTTCTTT. This gives the protein CASSLGSMEAFF. This chain joins TRBV7-9 and TRBJ1-1; no definite D call. Germline V gene sequence: CDR1 SEHNR, CDR2 FQNEAQ (reference sequence). V was clipped by 1 base and J by 8 bases, with 8 bases between them. The CDR3 contains 12 residues.

The chain is built from TRBV18 and TRBJ2-7; D is unclear. CDR1 KGHSH and CDR2 LQKENI come from the germline V gene. Trimming removed 0 bases from V and 4 bases from J, with 10 bases in between. The length of the CDR3 is 14 residues. The CDR3, as DNA: TGTGCCAGCTCACCACCCTATCAACGTTACGAGCAGTACGTC. It translates to CASSPPYQRYEQYV.

In its sample, this clonotype was seen a few times. This chain joins TRBV19 and TRBJ2-6, with 7 bases aligning to TRBD1. The length of the CDR3 is 18 residues. J lost 0 bases, V lost 6 bases, and 11 bases had no gene match. Germline lookup yields CDR1 LNHDA and CDR2 SQIVND (reference sequence). CDR3 sequence (DNA): TGTGCCAGTAGCAGCCCAGGGACAGTTAGCTCTGGGGCCAACGTCCTGACTTTC. Translating gives CASSSPGTVSSGANVLTF.

This clonotype was detected a few times. The J gene is TRBJ2-1, the V gene TRBV25-1; 9 bases fit TRBD2. J gave up 5 bases and V 5 bases, and 4 bases lay outside the gene matches. CDR1 is MGHDK, CDR2 SYGVNS, per germline. The CDR3 extends over 14 amino acids. CDR3 protein: CASSLLAGNNEQFF. The CDR3 region has the DNA TGTGCCAGCAGTCTTCTAGCGGGGAACAATGAGCAGTTCTTC.

At least ten counts were recorded for this clonotype. This sequence joins TRBV4-2 and TRBJ2-7; D is undetermined. Germline V gene sequence: CDR1 LGHNA, CDR2 YNFKEQ. Trimming stripped 0 bases from V and 7 bases from J, with 10 bases between. This CDR3 is built from 13 residues. The CDR3 nucleotides read TGTGCCAGCAGCCAAGATCTCGGACGGGAGCAGTACGTC. Translation: CASSQDLGREQYV.

V and J are TRBV6-2 or TRBV6-3 and TRBJ2-7; 7 positions agree with TRBD2. With V trimmed by 4 bases and J by 7 bases, 4 bases remained unmatched. This CDR3 contains 12 residues. Germline-derived CDR1 and CDR2 are MNHEY and SVGEGT. The DNA for the CDR3 is TGTGCCAGCAGTTCACGGGGGGAGGAGCAGTACGTC. This gives the protein CASSSRGEEQYV.

Only a few counts were recorded for this clonotype. This rearrangement joins TRBV9 to TRBJ2-5; D unresolved. CDR1 SGDLS and CDR2 YYNGEE come from the germline V gene. Trimming cost V 8 bases and J 5 bases, with 16 bases left between them. The CDR3 is 13 amino acids. This chain's CDR3 is CASCRRLGETQYF. The CDR3, as DNA: TGTGCCAGTTGCCGGAGACTGGGGGAGACCCAGTACTTC.

The chain is built from TRBV11-2 and TRBJ1-2, with D possibly TRBD1 on 6 matching bases. With 5 bases removed from V and 7 bases from J, the gap between germline ends came to 23 bases. The CDR3 contains 16 residues. CDR1 is SGHAT and CDR2 is FQNNGV in the germline V gene. The CDR3: CASSLQGQAPQLGYTF. In DNA, the CDR3 is TGTGCCAGCAGCCTACAGGGCCAAGCCCCGCAGCTTGGCTACACCTTC. Using reference TRBV11-2 and TRBJ1-2 for the parts outside the CDR3, the full variable domain is EAGVAQSPRYKIIEKRQSVAFWCNPISGHATLYWYQQILGQGPKLLIQFQNNGVVDDSQLPKDRFSAERLKGVDSTLKIQPAKLEDSAVYLCASSLQGQAPQLGYTFGSGTRLTVV.

Here the CDR3 DNA reads TGTGCCAGCAGTTTCGTCTACGAGCAGTACGTC. Its translation: CASSFVYEQYV. This chain links TRBV27 with TRBJ2-7; no clear D gene. The CDR3 consists of 11 residues. V was pared by 3 bases and J by 3 bases, with 3 bases between. Germline loops: CDR1 MNHEY, CDR2 SMNVEV (reference sequence).

J is TRBJ2-1 and V is TRBV25-1; no firm D call. Germline V gives CDR1 MGHDK, CDR2 SYGVNS. V lost 2 bases, J lost 15 bases, and 17 bases lay in between. The CDR3 sequence is 13 residues long. The CDR3 sequence is CASSERPGEVGFF. CDR3 nucleotide sequence: TGTGCCAGCAGTGAAAGGCCTGGTGAGGTAGGGTTCTTC.

This clonotype has ten or more counts. V is TRBV20-1 and J is TRBJ2-1, with 8 bases matching TRBD1. This CDR3 is built from 14 residues. Germline trimming cut 1 base from V and 4 bases from J; bases unmatched to any gene: 3. The germline gives CDR1 DFQATT, CDR2 SNEGSKA (reference sequence). The CDR3 protein is CSARGDRTYNEQFF. The CDR3, as DNA: TGCAGTGCTAGAGGGGACAGGACTTACAATGAGCAGTTCTTC.

Ten or more counts support this clonotype. The rearrangement joins TRBV5-1 to TRBJ2-1; 12 bases are shared with TRBD2. The trim removed 4 bases at V and 7 bases at J, leaving 3 bases unmatched. This CDR3 is built from 14 residues. Germline V CDR1 and CDR2: SGHRS, YFSETQ. In DNA, the CDR3 is TGCGCCAGCAGCCCAGGGACTAGCGGGAATGAGCAGTTCTTC. This translates into CASSPGTSGNEQFF.

This clonotype was recorded at least ten times. J is TRBJ2-4 and V is TRBV4-2; the D is unclear. Trimming took 0 bases from V and 0 from J, leaving 15 bases between them. Germline V CDR1 and CDR2: LGHNA, YNFKEQ. The CDR3 spans 18 residues. CDR3 DNA: TGTGCCAGCAGCCAAGAACGGTGGCAGCCTCTAGCCAAAAACATTCAGTACTTC. Translation: CASSQERWQPLAKNIQYF.

This clonotype came up a few times. This sequence joins TRBV5-6 and TRBJ1-1; D is perhaps TRBD1 (5 bases). The CDR3 is 13 residues long. Germline loops: CDR1 SGHDT, CDR2 YYEEEE. Trimming took off 5 bases at V and 6 bases at J, with 14 bases between the two ends. The CDR3 region has the DNA TGTGCCAGCAGTTACAGGCTTTACCCTGAAGCTTTCTTT. Translation: CASSYRLYPEAFF.

The CDR3 nucleotides are TGTGCCAGCAGCTTCGGGTCGGGGGCGGATACGCAGTATTTT. It is translated as CASSFGSGADTQYF. V and J are TRBV6-2 or TRBV6-3 and TRBJ2-3; D possibly uses TRBD1 or TRBD2 (6 bases each). This CDR3 is 14 amino acids long. Germline loops: CDR1 MNHEY, CDR2 SVGEGT. With 6 bases removed from V and 6 bases from J, the gap between germline ends came to 16 bases.

In this sample, this clonotype turned up a few times. The rearrangement joins TRBV18 to TRBJ2-1; D not certain. Germline V gene lookup returns CDR1 KGHSH and CDR2 LQKENI. This CDR3 region has 15 residues. V lost 3 bases to trimming and J lost 3 bases, with 12 bases between them. The CDR3 here is CASSPSAAGYNEQFF. The CDR3 DNA reads TGTGCCAGCTCACCGTCGGCAGCCGGCTACAATGAGCAGTTCTTC. Supplemented by reference TRBV18 and TRBJ2-1, the full variable domain reads NAGVMQNPRHLVRRRGQEARLRCSPMKGHSHVYWYRQLPEEGLKFMVYLQKENIIDESGMPKERFSAEFPKEGPSILRIQQVVRGDSAAYFCASSPSAAGYNEQFFGPGTRLTVL.

This clonotype appeared a few times. V usage is TRBV6-4 and J usage is TRBJ2-3; weak D call: TRBD2 (6 bases). Trimming pared 3 bases from V and 6 bases from J, leaving 10 bases between. CDR1 MRHNA and CDR2 SNTAGT come from the germline V gene. This CDR3 contains 13 residues. In DNA form, the CDR3 reads TGTGCCAGCAGTGAGGGAAGCGGGGATACGCAGTATTTT. Its translation: CASSEGSGDTQYF.

This clonotype was observed many times. The J gene is TRBJ1-4, the V gene TRBV4-2; 9 bases agree with TRBD1. V trimming: 3 bases; J trimming: 6 bases; junction bases outside the gene matches: 2. CDR3 size: 14 residues. CDR1 and CDR2 from the germline V gene are LGHNA and YNFKEQ. In DNA form, the CDR3 reads TGTGCCAGCAGCCAGGGACAGGGAGATGAAAAACTGTTTTTT. This encodes CASSQGQGDEKLFF.

This clonotype has more than one count but fewer than ten. This sequence joins TRBV10-1 and TRBJ2-3; unclear D gene. Trimming shortened V by 3 bases and J by 2 bases, and 12 bases separated the two germline ends. The CDR3 has 15 amino acids. CDR1 WNHNN and CDR2 SYGVQD come from the germline V gene (reference sequence). Here the CDR3 reads CASSDSASDTDTQYF. CDR3 DNA: TGCGCCAGCAGTGACAGTGCGAGCGACACAGATACGCAGTATTTT.

V gene TRBV28 combines with J gene TRBJ2-7, with D tentatively TRBD2 (5 bases). The CDR3 totals 12 residues. V dropped 6 bases and J dropped 4 bases, with 10 bases sitting between them. Per the germline V gene, CDR1 is MDHEN and CDR2 is SYDVKM. The CDR3 region is CASSRGLYEQYV. The DNA of the CDR3 is TGTGCCAGCAGCCGAGGGTTATACGAGCAGTACGTC.

This clonotype was recorded at least ten times. The V and J genes are TRBV5-6 and TRBJ1-2; D is undetermined. This CDR3 is 14 amino acids long. CDR1 is SGHDT, CDR2 YYEEEE, per germline. Trimming took off 0 bases at V and 0 bases at J, with 6 bases between the two ends. The CDR3 is CASSLALANYGYTF. The CDR3 nucleotides are TGTGCCAGCAGCTTGGCCCTCGCTAACTATGGCTACACCTTC. The full variable domain, completed using reference TRBV5-6 and TRBJ1-2, is DAGVTQSPTHLIKTRGQQVTLRCSPKSGHDTVSWYQQALGQGPQFIFQYYEEEERQRGNFPDRFSGHQFPNYSSELNVNALLLGDSALYLCASSLALANYGYTFGSGTRLTVV.